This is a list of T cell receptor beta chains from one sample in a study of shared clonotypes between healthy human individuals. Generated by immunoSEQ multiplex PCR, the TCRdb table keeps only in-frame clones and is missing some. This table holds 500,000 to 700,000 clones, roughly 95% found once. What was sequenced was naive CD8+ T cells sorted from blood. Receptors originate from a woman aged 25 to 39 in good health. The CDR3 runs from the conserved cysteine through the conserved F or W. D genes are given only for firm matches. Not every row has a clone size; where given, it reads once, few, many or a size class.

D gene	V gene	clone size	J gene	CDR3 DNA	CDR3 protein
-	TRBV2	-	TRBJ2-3	TGTGCCAGCAGTGAAGCGGGGTCAGGCCGAAGGGCAACAGATACGCAGTATTTT	CASSEAGSGRRATDTQYF
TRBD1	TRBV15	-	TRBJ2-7	TGTGCCACCAGCTGGGACAGGAACTACGAGCAGTACTTC	CATSWDRNYEQYF
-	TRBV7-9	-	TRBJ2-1	TGTGCCAGCAGCTTAGATGACTCCGAGCAGTTCTTC	CASSLDDSEQFF
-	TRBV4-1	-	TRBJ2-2	TGCGCCAGCAGCCCCCGGGGCCAAACGAACACCGGGGAGCTGTTTTTT	CASSPRGQTNTGELFF
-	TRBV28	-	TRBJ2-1	TGTGCCAGCAGTTTAAGGCTCAACGGGGGAGATGAGCAGTTCTTC	CASSLRLNGGDEQFF
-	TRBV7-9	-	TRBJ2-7	TGTGCCAGCAGCCCCGGGGGAAACGAGCAGTACTTC	CASSPGGNEQYF
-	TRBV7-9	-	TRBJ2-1	TGTGCCAGCAGCTTAGCGGTGAATGAGCAGTTCTTC	CASSLAVNEQFF
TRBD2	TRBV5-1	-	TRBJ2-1	TGCGCCAGCAGCTCGGGACTAGCGGGAATCTATGAGCAGTTCTTC	CASSSGLAGIYEQFF
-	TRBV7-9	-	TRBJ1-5	TGTGCCAGCAGCTTTGGGGAAGGCCCCCAGCATTTT	CASSFGEGPQHF
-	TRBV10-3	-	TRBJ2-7	TGTGCCATCAGACCAAATGCTAGCTCCTACGAGCAGTACTTC	CAIRPNASSYEQYF
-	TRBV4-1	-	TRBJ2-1	TGCGCCAGCAGCCAACCCGGCTACCCCTACAATGAGCAGTTCTTC	CASSQPGYPYNEQFF
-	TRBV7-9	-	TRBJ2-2	TGTGCCAGCAGCGCCTGGGAGGTAAACACCGGGGAGCTGTTTTTT	CASSAWEVNTGELFF
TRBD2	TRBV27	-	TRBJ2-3	TGTGCCAGCAGTTATAGCGGGGCTAGCACAGATACGCAGTATTTT	CASSYSGASTDTQYF
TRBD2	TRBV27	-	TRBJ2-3	TGTGCCAGCAGTTGGGTGGCTAGCGGTACAGATACGCAGTATTTT	CASSWVASGTDTQYF
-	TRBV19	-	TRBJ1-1	TGTGCCAGTAGGACGGGGAACACTGAAGCTTTCTTT	CASRTGNTEAFF
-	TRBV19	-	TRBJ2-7	TGTGCCAGTAGTTGGCGGGACTTCGGAGGACACGAGCAGTACTTC	CASSWRDFGGHEQYF
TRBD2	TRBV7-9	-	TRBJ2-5	TGTGCCAGCAGAGGACTAGCGGGCCCTATTGGGCAAGAGACCCAGTACTTC	CASRGLAGPIGQETQYF
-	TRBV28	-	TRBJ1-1	TGTGCCAGCAGTCGGGCCGCAGGGACTGAAGCTTTCTTT	CASSRAAGTEAFF
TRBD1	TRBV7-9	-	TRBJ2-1	TGTGCCAGCAGCTTAGAAGGGACAGGTCATGAGCAGTTCTTC	CASSLEGTGHEQFF
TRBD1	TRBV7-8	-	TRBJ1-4	TGTGCCAGCAGCTTGAGGGACAGTCTGTTTTTT	CASSLRDSLFF
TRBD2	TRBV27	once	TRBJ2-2	TGTGCCAGCAGGCCTGTTGTTAGCGGGAGGGCCGAGGCCGGGGAGCTGTTTTTT	CASRPVVSGRAEAGELFF
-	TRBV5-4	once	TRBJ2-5	TGTGCCAGCAGCCGGACGTACGGTGAGACCCAGTACTTC	CASSRTYGETQYF
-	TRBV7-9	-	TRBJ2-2	TGTGCCACCCTAGGAAGTCCCGGGGAGCTGTTTTTT	CATLGSPGELFF
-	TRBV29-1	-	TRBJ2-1	TGCAGCGTCGTAAAGAGGGATGAGCAGTTCTTC	CSVVKRDEQFF